The clone carrying this T cell receptor (beta chain) was picked up a small number of times. RNA transcripts provided the source from which TCR beta CDR3 regions were amplified. The study used the HTBI primer set for a first-round RT-PCR of the TCR CDR3. A single record per CDR3 protein comes from TCRdb applying MiXCR to the multiplex PCR reads. The sample yields a few hundred thousand distinct CDR3 sequences, roughly 13% seen once. The data derive from a study of T cells in Graves' hyperthyroidism and ophthalmopathy. The CDR3 length is 15 residues. The V and J ends lost 2 bases and 5 bases respectively, with 13 bases between them. CDR1 and CDR2 from the germline V gene are SGHTA and FQGNSA.

The sequence was obtained from a woman between 40 and 50 years old with Graves' ophthalmopathy. Sequencing input: blood. The rearrangement links TRBV7-2 to TRBJ1-5; D not certain. CDR3 in amino acids: CASSLIGLMDQPQHF. The CDR3 nucleotides are TGTGCCAGCAGCTTAATAGGGCTAATGGATCAGCCCCAGCATTTT.